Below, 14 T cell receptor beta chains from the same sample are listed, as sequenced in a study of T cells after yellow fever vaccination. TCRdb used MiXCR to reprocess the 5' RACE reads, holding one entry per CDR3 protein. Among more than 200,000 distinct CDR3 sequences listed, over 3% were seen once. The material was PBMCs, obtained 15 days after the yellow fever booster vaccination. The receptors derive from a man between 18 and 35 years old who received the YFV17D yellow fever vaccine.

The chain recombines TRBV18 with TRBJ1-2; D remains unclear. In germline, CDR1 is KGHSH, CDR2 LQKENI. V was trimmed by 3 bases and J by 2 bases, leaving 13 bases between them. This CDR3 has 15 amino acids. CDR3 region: CASSPSLTDNYGYTF. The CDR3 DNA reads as TGTGCCAGCTCACCGTCCCTGACGGACAACTATGGCTACACCTTC.

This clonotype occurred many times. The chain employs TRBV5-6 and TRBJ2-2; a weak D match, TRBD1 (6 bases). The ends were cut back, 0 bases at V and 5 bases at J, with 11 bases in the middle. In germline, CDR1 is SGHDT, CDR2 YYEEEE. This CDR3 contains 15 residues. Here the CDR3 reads CASSLVGTRTGELFF. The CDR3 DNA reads TGTGCCAGCAGCTTGGTCGGGACACGAACCGGGGAGCTGTTTTTT.

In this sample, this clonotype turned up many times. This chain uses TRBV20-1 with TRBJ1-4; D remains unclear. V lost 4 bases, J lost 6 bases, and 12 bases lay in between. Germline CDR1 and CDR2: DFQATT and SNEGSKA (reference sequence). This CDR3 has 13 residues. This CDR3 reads CSATGPPDEKLFF. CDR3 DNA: TGCAGTGCTACGGGCCCCCCGGATGAAAAACTGTTTTTT.

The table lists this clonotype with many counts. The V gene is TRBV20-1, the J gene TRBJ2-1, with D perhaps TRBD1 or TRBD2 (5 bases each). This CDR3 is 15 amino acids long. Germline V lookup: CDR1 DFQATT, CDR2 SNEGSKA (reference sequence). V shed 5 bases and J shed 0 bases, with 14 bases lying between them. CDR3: CSAGAEGSSYNEQFF. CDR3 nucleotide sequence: TGCAGTGCTGGGGCGGAAGGGAGCTCCTACAATGAGCAGTTCTTC.

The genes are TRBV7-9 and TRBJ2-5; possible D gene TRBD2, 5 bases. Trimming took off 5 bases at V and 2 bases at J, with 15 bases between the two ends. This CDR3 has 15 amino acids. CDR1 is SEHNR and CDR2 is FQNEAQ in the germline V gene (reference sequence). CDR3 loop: CASSPERLLQETQYF. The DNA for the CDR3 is TGTGCCAGCAGCCCCGAGAGACTACTACAAGAGACCCAGTACTTC. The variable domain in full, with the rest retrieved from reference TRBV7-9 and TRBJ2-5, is DTGVSQNPRHKITKRGQNVTFRCDPISEHNRLYWYRQTLGQGPEFLTYFQNEAQLEKSRLLSDRFSAERPKGSFSTLEIQRTEQGDSAMYLCASSPERLLQETQYFGPGTRLLVL.

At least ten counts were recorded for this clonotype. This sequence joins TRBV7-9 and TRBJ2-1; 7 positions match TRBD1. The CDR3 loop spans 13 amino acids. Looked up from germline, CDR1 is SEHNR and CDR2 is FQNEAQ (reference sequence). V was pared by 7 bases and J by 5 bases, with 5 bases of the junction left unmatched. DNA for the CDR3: TGTGCCAGCACCACGGGACAGAACAATGAGCAGTTCTTC. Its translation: CASTTGQNNEQFF. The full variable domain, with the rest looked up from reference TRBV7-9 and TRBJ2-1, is DTGVSQNPRHKITKRGQNVTFRCDPISEHNRLYWYRQTLGQGPEFLTYFQNEAQLEKSRLLSDRFSAERPKGSFSTLEIQRTEQGDSAMYLCASTTGQNNEQFFGPGTRLTVL.

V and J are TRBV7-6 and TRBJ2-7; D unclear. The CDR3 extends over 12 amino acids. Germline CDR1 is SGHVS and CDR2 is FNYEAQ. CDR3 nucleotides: TGTGGCACGGGCCCAAATTCGTACGAGCAGTACTTC. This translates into CGTGPNSYEQYF.

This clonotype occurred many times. The DNA of the CDR3 is TGTGCCAGCAGCCTACGACAGGGAGGGTGGAACACTGAAGCTTTCTTT. This codes for CASSLRQGGWNTEAFF. The V call is TRBV6-5, the J call TRBJ1-1, with 7 bases fitting TRBD1. The length of the CDR3 is 16 residues. Germline V lookup: CDR1 MNHEY, CDR2 SVGAGI. The V gene end was trimmed by 6 bases and the J gene end by 1 base; junction bases not matched to a gene: 11.

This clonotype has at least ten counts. Here the CDR3 reads CATNSGGEQFF. CDR3 nucleotides: TGTGCCACAAACAGCGGGGGGGAGCAGTTCTTC. The rearrangement uses TRBV10-3 and TRBJ2-1, with 9 bases aligning to TRBD2. With 10 bases clipped from V and 10 bases from J, the junction kept 5 bases outside the gene matches. The CDR3 is 11 amino acids. CDR1 and CDR2 (germline): ENHRY, SYGVKD.

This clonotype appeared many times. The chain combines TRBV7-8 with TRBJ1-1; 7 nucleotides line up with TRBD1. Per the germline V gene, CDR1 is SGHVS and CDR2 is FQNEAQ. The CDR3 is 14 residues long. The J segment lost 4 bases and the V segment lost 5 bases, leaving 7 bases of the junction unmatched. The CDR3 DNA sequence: TGTGCCAGCAGCGCTAGGGGGCACGGCACTGAAGCTTTCTTT. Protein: CASSARGHGTEAFF.

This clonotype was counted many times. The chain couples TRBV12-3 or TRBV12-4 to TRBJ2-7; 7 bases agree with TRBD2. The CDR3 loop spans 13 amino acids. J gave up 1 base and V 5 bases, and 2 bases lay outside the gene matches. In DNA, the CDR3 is TGTGCCAGCAGTACTAGCGTTTCCTACGAGCAGTACGTC. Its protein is CASSTSVSYEQYV.

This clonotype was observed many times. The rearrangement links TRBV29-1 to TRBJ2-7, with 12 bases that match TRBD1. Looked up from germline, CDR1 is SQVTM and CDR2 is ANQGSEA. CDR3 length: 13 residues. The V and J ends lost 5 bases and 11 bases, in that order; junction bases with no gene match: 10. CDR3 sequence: CSVHTGTGGREYV. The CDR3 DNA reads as TGCAGCGTTCACACCGGGACAGGGGGCAGGGAGTACGTC.

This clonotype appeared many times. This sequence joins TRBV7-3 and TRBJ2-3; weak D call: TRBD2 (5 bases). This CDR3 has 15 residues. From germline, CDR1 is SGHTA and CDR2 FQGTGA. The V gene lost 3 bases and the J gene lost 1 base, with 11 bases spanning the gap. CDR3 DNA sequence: TGTGCCAGCAGCTTTAGCGTTGGGGGCACAGATACGCAGTATTTT. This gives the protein CASSFSVGGTDTQYF. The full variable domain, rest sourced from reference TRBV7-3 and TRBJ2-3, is GAGVSQTPSNKVTEKGKYVELRCDPISGHTALYWYRQSLGQGPEFLIYFQGTGAADDSGLPNDRFFAVRPEGSVSTLKIQRTERGDSAVYLCASSFSVGGTDTQYFGPGTRLTVL.

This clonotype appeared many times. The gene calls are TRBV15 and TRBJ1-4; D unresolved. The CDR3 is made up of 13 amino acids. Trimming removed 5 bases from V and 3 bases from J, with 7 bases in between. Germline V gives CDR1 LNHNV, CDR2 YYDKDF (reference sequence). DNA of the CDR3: TGTGCCACCAGCTATGGACCTAATGAAAAACTGTTTTTT. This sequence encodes CATSYGPNEKLFF.